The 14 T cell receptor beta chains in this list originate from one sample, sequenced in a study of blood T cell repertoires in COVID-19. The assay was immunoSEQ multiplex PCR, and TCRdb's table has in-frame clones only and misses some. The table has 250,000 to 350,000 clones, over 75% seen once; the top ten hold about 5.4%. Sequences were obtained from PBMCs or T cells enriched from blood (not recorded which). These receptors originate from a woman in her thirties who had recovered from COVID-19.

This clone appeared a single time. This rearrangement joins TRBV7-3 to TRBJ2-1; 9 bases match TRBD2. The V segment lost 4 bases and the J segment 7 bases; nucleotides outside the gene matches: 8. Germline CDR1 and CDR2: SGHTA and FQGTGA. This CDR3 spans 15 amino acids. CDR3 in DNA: TGTGCCAGCAGCTCTAGCGGGGCCCCTAAGAATGAGCAGTTCTTC. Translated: CASSSSGAPKNEQFF. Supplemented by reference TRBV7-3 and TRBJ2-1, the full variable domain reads GAGVSQTPSNKVTEKGKYVELRCDPISGHTALYWYRQSLGQGPEFLIYFQGTGAADDSGLPNDRFFAVRPEGSVSTLKIQRTERGDSAVYLCASSSSGAPKNEQFFGPGTRLTVL.

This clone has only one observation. CDR3 residues: CASSIVGGSLNIQYF. Written as DNA, the CDR3 is TGTGCCAGTAGTATCGTCGGAGGATCCTTAAACATTCAGTACTTC. This chain connects TRBV19 to TRBJ2-4; tentatively, D is TRBD2 (5 bases). This CDR3 spans 15 amino acids. Germline loops: CDR1 LNHDA, CDR2 SQIVND (reference sequence). V lost 3 bases to trimming and J lost 6 bases, with 15 bases between them. Drawing the rest from reference TRBV19 and TRBJ2-4, the complete variable domain is DGGITQSPKYLFRKEGQNVTLSCEQNLNHDAMYWYRQDPGQGLRLIYYSQIVNDFQKGDIAEGYSVSREKKESFPLTVTSAQKNPTAFYLCASSIVGGSLNIQYFGAGTRLSVL.

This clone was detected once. This chain's CDR3 is CASSPTSVYNEQFF. CDR3 DNA: TGTGCCAGCAGCCCGACTAGCGTCTACAATGAGCAGTTCTTC. The chain is built from TRBV7-9 and TRBJ2-1; 8 bases match TRBD2. The V gene's germline CDR1 is SEHNR and CDR2 FQNEAQ (reference sequence). This CDR3 comprises 14 residues. The ends lost 5 bases at V and 3 bases at J; junction bases unmatched: 3.

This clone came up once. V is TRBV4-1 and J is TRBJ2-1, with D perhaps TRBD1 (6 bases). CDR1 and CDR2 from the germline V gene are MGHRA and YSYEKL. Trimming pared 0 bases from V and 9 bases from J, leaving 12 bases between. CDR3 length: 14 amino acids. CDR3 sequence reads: CASSQDLGAVEQFF. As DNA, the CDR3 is TGCGCCAGCAGCCAAGATCTGGGGGCTGTTGAGCAGTTCTTC.

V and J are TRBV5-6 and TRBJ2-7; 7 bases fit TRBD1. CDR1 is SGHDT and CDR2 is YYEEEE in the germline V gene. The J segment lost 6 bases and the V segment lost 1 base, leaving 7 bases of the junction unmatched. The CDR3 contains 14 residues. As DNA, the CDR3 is TGTGCCAGCAGCTTGTGGCAGGGGGTCAGCGAGCAGTACTTC. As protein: CASSLWQGVSEQYF. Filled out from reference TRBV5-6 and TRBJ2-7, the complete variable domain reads DAGVTQSPTHLIKTRGQQVTLRCSPKSGHDTVSWYQQALGQGPQFIFQYYEEEERQRGNFPDRFSGHQFPNYSSELNVNALLLGDSALYLCASSLWQGVSEQYFGPGTRLTVT.

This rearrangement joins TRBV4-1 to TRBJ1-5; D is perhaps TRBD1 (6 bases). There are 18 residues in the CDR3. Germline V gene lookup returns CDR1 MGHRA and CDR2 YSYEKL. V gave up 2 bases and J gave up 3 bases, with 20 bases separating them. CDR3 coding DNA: TGCGCCAGCAGCCAACCTCCCAGGGCTACAGGGATCAATCAGCCCCAGCATTTT. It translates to CASSQPPRATGINQPQHF.

The CDR3 DNA reads as TGTGCCAGCAGCGAGGAAGGCGGAGACTCCTACGAGCAGTACTTC. This gives the protein CASSEEGGDSYEQYF. The chain uses TRBV7-9 and TRBJ2-7; D gene ambiguous. Trimming stripped 5 bases from V and 0 bases from J, with 14 bases between. Looked up from germline, CDR1 is SEHNR and CDR2 is FQNEAQ (reference sequence). This CDR3 is 15 amino acids long.

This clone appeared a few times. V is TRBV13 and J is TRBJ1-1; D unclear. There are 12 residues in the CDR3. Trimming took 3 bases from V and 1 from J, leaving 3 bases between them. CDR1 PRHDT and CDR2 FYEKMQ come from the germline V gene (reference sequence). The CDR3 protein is CASSFGNTEAFF. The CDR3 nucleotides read TGTGCCAGCAGCTTCGGGAACACTGAAGCTTTCTTT.

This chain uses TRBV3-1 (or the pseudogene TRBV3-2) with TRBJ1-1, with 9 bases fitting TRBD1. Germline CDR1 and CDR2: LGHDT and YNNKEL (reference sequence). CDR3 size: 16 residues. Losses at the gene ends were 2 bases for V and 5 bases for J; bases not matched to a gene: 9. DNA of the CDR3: TGTGCCAGCAGCCAAATGTCCACAGGGGGCGAGACTGAAGCTTTCTTT. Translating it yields CASSQMSTGGETEAFF.

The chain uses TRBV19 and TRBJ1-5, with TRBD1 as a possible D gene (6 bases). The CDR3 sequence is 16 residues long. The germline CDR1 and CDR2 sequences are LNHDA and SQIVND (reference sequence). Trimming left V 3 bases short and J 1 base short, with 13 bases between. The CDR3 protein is CASSIRDNLSNQPQHF. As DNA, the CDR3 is TGTGCCAGTAGTATCCGGGACAACTTGAGCAATCAGCCCCAGCATTTT.

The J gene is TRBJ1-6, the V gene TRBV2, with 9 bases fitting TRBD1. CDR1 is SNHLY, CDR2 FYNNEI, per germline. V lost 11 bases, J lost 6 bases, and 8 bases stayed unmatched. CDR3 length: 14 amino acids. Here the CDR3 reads CAGDRANSNSPLHF. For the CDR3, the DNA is TGTGCCGGGGACAGGGCAAATTCTAATTCACCCCTCCACTTT.

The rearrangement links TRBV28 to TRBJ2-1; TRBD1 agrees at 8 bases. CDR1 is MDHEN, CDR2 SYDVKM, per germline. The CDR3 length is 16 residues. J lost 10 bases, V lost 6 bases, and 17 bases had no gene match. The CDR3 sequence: CASSSQGADMEGEQFF. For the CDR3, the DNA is TGTGCCAGCAGCTCGCAGGGGGCGGACATGGAAGGCGAGCAGTTCTTC.

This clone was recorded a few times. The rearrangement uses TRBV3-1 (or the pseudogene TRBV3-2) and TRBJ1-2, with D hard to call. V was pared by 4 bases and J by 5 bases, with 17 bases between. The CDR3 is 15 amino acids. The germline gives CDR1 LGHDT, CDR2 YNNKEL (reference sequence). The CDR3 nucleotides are TGTGCCAGCAGCCCCGCCGGAGAGTCGTTGTATGGCTACACCTTC. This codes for CASSPAGESLYGYTF.

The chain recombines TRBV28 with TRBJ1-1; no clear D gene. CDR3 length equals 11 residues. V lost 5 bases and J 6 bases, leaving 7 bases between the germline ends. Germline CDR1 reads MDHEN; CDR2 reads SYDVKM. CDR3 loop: CASSGEAEAFF. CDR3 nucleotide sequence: TGTGCCAGCAGTGGGGAGGCTGAAGCTTTCTTT.